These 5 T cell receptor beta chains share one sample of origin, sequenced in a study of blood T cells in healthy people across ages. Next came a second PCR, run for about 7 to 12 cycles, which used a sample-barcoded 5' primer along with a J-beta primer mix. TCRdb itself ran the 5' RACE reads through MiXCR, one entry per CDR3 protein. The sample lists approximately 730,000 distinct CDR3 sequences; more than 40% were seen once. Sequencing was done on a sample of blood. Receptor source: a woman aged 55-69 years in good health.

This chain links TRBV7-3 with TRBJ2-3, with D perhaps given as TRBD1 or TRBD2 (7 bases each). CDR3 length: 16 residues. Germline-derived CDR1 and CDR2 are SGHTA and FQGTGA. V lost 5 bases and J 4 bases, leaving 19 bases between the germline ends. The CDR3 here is CASSTRGGGFPDTQYF. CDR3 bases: TGTGCCAGCAGCACCCGGGGAGGGGGCTTCCCAGATACGCAGTATTTT.

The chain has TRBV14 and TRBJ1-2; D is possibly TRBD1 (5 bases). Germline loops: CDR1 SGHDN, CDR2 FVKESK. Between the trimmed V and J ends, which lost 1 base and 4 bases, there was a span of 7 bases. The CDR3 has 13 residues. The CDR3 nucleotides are TGTGCCAGCAGCCAAGGGACATTCTATGGCTACACCTTC. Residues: CASSQGTFYGYTF.

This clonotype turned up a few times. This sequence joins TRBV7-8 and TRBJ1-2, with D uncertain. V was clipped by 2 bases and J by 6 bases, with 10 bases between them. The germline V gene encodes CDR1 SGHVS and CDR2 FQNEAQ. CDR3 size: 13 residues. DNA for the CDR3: TGTGCCAGCAGCTTAAATAATGGGAATGGCTACACCTTC. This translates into CASSLNNGNGYTF.

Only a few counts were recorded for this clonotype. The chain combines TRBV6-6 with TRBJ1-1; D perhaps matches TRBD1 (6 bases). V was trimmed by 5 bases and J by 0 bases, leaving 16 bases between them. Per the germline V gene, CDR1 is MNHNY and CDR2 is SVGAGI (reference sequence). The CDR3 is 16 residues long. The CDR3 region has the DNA TGTGCCAGCAGTAATCTAGGGGGGGCCGTGAACACTGAAGCTTTCTTT. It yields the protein CASSNLGGAVNTEAFF.

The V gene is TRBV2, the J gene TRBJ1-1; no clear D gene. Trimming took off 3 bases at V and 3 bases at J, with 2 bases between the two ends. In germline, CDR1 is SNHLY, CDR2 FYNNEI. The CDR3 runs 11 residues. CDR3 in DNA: TGTGCCAGCAGTGACCACACTGAAGCTTTCTTT. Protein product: CASSDHTEAFF. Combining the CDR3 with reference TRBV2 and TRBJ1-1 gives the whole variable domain EPEVTQTPSHQVTQMGQEVILRCVPISNHLYFYWYRQILGQKVEFLVSFYNNEISEKSEIFDDQFSVERPDGSNFTLKIRSTKLEDSAMYFCASSDHTEAFFGQGTRLTVV.